This T cell receptor (beta chain) was obtained from a study of blood T cell repertoires in COVID-19. As for the study in general: There were acute and convalescent COVID-19 samples, and they came from the United States, Italy and Spain. From T cells, B-cell-depleted T cells, or PBMCs came the material, which was cDNA or gDNA.

In the original analysis: Using reference gene primer amplification, nucleated cell counts were estimated. Profiled with immunoSEQ multiplex PCR; TCRdb holds only in-frame clones, not every one. From that table come the V and J calls and clone size; the DNA was used to work out D and trimming. The sample lists tens of thousands of clones; about 91% were seen once. CDR1 and CDR2 from the germline V gene are MGHRA and YSYEKL. V lost 1 base and J lost 9, with 16 bases in between. The CDR3 contains 16 residues. The source of this sequence is a man aged 65 to 79 with active or convalescent COVID-19. Sequenced input: peripheral blood. The chain combines TRBV4-1 with TRBJ1-6, with D possibly TRBD1 on 5 matching bases. The CDR3 sequence is CASSQASPGSASPLHF. CDR3 sequence (DNA): TGCGCCAGCAGCCAAGCCTCCCCAGGGTCCGCTTCACCCCTCCACTTT.